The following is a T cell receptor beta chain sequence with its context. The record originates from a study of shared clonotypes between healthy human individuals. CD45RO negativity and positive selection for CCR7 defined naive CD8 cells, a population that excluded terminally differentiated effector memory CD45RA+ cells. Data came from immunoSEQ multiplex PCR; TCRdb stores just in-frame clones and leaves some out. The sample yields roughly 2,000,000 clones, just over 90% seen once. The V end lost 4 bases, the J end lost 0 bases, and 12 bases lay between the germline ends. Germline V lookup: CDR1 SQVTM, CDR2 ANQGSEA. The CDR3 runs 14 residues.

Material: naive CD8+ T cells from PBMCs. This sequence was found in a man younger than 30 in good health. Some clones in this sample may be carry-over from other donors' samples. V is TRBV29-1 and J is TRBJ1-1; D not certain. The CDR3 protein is CSVGTVNLNTEAFF. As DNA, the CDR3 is TGCAGCGTTGGTACAGTCAATCTGAACACTGAAGCTTTCTTT.